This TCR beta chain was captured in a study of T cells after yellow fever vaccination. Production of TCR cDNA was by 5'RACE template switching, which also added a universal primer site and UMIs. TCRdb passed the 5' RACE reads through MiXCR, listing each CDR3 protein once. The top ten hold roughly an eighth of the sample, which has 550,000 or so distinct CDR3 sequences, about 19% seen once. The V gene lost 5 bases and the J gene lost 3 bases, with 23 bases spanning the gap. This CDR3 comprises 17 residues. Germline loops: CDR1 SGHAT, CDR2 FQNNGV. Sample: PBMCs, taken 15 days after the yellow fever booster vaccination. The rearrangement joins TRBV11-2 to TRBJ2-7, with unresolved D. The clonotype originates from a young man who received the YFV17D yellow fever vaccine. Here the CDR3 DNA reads TGTGCCAGCAGCGCCAAGACCGGCCAAAAGTGGGGCTACGAGCAGTACTTC. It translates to CASSAKTGQKWGYEQYF.